This TCR beta chain came from a study of CD8+CD57+ T cells in acquired aplastic anemia. As for the study in general: Average DNA yield from sorted CD4+ and CD8+ cells was about 2.9 ug.

This clonotype was seen just once. Its antigen remains unknown. The template used for profiling TCR beta VDJ and CDR3 was genomic DNA. Each CDR3 protein is one row after TCRdb ran MiXCR on the reads. The table shows around 250,000 distinct CDR3 sequences, with 55% to 60% occurring only once. Study findings and constraints: CD8+ Simpson's diversity did not differ significantly between patients and controls. There were 25 to 35 CD8+ CDR3 sequences that occurred in both patients and controls.

Germline lookup yields CDR1 MNHEY and CDR2 SVGAGI. V dropped 6 bases and J dropped 13; count of bases not matched to a gene: 20. The length of the CDR3 is 17 residues. The sequenced sample was sorted CD4+, CD8+, or CD8+CD57+ T cells (not recorded which) from PBMCs. The chain couples TRBV6-5 to TRBJ1-5; 11 nucleotides agree with TRBD1. The TCR comes from a human donor with severe aplastic anemia or a healthy control (not recorded which). CDR3 protein: CASSLTGSGTGGELQHF. The DNA of the CDR3 is TGTGCCAGCAGCCTGACAGGGAGCGGGACAGGGGGGGAATTACAGCATTTT.